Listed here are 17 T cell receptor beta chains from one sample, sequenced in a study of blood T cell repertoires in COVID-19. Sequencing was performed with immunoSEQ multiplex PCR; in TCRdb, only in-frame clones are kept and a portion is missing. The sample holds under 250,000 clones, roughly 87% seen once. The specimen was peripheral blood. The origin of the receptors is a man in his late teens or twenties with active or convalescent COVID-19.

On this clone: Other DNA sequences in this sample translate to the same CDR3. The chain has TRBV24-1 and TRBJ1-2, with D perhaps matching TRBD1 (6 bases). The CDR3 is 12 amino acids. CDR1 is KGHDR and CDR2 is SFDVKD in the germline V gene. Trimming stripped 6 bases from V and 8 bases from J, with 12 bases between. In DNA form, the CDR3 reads TGTGCCACCAGTCAGGGGAATTACGGCTACACCTTC. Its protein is CATSQGNYGYTF.

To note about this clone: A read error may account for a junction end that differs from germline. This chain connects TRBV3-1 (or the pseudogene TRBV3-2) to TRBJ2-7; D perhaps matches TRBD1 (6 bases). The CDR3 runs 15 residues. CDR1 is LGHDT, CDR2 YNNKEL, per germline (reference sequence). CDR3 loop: CASSLNAQGSSPSIF. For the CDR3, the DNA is TGTGCCAGCAGCCTCAACGCGCAGGGGAGCTCCCCTTCGATTTTC.

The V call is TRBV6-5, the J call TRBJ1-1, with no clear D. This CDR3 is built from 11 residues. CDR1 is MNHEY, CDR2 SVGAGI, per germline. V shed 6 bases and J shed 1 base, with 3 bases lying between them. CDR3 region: CASRQNTEAFF. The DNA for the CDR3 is TGTGCCAGCAGACAGAACACTGAAGCTTTCTTT.

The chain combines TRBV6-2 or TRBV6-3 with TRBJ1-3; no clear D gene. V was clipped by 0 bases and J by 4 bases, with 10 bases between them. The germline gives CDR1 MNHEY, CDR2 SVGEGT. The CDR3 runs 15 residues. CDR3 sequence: CASSYSSNPGNTIYF. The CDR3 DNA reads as TGTGCCAGCAGTTACTCGTCTAATCCGGGAAACACCATATATTTT.

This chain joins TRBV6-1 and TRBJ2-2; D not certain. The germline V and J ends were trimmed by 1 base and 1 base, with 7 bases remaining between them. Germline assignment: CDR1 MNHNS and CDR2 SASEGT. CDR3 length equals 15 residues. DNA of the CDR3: TGTGCCAGCAGTGAAGTCCCAGGGAACACCGGGGAGCTGTTTTTT. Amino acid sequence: CASSEVPGNTGELFF.

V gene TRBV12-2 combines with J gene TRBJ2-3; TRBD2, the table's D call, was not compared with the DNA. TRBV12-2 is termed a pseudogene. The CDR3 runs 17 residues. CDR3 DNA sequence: TGTGCAAGTCGCTGCGAAATAGCGGAGATTAGCACAGATACGCAGTATTTT. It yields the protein CASRCEIAEISTDTQYF.

The CDR3 loop reads CASSLDLASTGELFF. The CDR3 DNA reads as TGTGCCAGCAGCTTGGATCTAGCGAGCACCGGGGAGCTGTTTTTT. The rearrangement uses TRBV5-6 and TRBJ2-2, with D tentatively TRBD2 (6 bases). Germline loops: CDR1 SGHDT, CDR2 YYEEEE. V shed 0 bases and J shed 4 bases, with 10 bases lying between them. The CDR3 has 15 amino acids. Based on the CDR3 plus reference TRBV5-6 and TRBJ2-2, the full variable domain is DAGVTQSPTHLIKTRGQQVTLRCSPKSGHDTVSWYQQALGQGPQFIFQYYEEEERQRGNFPDRFSGHQFPNYSSELNVNALLLGDSALYLCASSLDLASTGELFFGEGSRLTVL.

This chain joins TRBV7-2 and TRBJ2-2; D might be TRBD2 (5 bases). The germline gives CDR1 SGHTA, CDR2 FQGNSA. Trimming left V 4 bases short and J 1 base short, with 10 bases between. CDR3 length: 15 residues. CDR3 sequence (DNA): TGTGCCAGCAGCTCGGGGTTAGAGAACACCGGGGAGCTGTTTTTT. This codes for CASSSGLENTGELFF.

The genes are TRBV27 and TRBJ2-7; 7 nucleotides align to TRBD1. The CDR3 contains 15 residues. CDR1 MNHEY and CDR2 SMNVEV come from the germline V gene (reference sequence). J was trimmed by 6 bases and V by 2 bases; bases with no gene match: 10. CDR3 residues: CASSLRQGLGTEQYF. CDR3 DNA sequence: TGTGCCAGCAGTTTACGACAGGGTTTGGGAACCGAGCAGTACTTC.

The DNA of the CDR3 is TGTGCCAGCAGCTTGGTGGCCGCCCGCTACACTGAAGCTTTCTTT. This translates into CASSLVAARYTEAFF. This chain links TRBV5-6 with TRBJ1-1; D gene unclear. Trimming cost V 0 bases and J 3 bases, with 12 bases left between them. The CDR3 contains 15 residues. Germline CDR1 and CDR2: SGHDT and YYEEEE.

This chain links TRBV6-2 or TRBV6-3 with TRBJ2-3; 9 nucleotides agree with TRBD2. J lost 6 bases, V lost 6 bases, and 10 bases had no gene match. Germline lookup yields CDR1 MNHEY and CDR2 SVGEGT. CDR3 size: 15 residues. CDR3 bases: TGTGCCAGCAGCAGCAGAAGGACTAGCGTGGATACGCAGTATTTT. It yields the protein CASSSRRTSVDTQYF.

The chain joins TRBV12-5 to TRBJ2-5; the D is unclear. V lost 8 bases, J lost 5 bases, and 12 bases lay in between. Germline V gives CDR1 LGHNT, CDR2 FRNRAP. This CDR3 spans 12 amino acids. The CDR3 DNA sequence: TGTGCTAGTCTCCTAGGTTCGGAGACCCAGTACTTC. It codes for CASLLGSETQYF.

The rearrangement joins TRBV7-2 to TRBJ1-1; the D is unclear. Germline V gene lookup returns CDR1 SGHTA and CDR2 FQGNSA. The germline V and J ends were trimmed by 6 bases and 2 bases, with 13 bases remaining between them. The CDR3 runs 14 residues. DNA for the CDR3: TGTGCCAGCAGTTCGGGGAGAGGAAACACTGAAGCTTTCTTT. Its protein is CASSSGRGNTEAFF.

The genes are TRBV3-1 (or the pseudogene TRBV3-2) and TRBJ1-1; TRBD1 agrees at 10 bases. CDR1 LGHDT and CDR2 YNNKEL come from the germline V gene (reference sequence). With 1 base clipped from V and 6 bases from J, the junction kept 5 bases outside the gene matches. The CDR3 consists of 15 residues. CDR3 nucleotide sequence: TGTGCCAGCAGCCAAGGGACAGGGGGAAGAGCTGAAGCTTTCTTT. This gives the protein CASSQGTGGRAEAFF.

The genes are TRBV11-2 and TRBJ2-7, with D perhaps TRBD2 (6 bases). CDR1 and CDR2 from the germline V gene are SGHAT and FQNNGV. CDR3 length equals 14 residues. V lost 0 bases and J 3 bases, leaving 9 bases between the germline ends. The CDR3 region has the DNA TGTGCCAGCAGCTTAGAACTAGCTAGCTACGAGCAGTACTTC. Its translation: CASSLELASYEQYF.

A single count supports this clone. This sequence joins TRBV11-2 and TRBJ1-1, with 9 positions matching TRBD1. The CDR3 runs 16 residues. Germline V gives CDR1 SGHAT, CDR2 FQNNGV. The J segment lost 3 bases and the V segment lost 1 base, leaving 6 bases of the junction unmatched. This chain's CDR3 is CASSLGDRVRYTEAFF. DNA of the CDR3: TGTGCCAGCAGCTTAGGGGACAGGGTTAGGTACACTGAAGCTTTCTTT.

The CDR3 DNA follows: TGTGCCAGCAGTTCGCGGGCCACCGGGAGGGTAAATGAGCAGTTCTTC. Residues: CASSSRATGRVNEQFF. The gene calls are TRBV6-2 or TRBV6-3 and TRBJ2-1; 8 nucleotides agree with TRBD2. The CDR3 runs 16 residues. Losses at the gene ends were 4 bases for V and 7 bases for J; bases not matched to a gene: 12. Germline CDR1 reads MNHEY; CDR2 reads SVGEGT.